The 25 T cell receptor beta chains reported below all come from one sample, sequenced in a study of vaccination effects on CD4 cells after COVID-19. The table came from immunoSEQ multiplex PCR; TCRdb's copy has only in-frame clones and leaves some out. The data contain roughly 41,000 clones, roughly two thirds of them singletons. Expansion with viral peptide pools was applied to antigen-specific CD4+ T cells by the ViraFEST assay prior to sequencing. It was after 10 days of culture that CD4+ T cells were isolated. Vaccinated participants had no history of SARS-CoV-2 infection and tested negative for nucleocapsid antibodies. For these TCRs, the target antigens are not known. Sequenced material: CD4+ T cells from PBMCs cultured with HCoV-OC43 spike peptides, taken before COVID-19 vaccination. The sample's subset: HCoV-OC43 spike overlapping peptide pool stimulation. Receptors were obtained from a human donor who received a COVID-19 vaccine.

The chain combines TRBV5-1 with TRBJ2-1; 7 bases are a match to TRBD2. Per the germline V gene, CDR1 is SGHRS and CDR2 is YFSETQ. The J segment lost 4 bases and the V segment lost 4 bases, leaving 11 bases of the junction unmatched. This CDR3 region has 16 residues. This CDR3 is CASSGHPSGQYNEQFF. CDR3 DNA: TGCGCCAGCAGCGGCCATCCTAGCGGACAATACAATGAGCAGTTCTTC.

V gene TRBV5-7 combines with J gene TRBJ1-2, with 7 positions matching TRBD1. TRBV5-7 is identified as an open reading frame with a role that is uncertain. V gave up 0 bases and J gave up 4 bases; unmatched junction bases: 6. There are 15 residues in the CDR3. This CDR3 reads CASSLERGQSYGYTF. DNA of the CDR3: TGTGCCAGCAGCTTGGAAAGGGGGCAGTCCTATGGCTACACCTTC.

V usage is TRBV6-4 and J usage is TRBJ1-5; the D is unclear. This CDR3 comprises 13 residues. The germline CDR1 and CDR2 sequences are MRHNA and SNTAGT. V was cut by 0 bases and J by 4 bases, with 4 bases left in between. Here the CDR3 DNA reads TGTGCCAGCAGTGACTCGGGGAATCAGCCCCAGCATTTT. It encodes CASSDSGNQPQHF.

Here the CDR3 DNA reads TGTGCCAGCAGCCCCGCCGGGACAGGGTCCTACGAGCAGTACTTC. This sequence encodes CASSPAGTGSYEQYF. The chain recombines TRBV7-9 with TRBJ2-7; 9 nucleotides align to TRBD1. The CDR3 extends over 15 amino acids. Germline V gives CDR1 SEHNR, CDR2 FQNEAQ (reference sequence). V shed 5 bases and J 1 base; nucleotides not matched to a gene: 6. The whole variable domain, remainder taken from reference TRBV7-9 and TRBJ2-7, is DTGVSQNPRHKITKRGQNVTFRCDPISEHNRLYWYRQTLGQGPEFLTYFQNEAQLEKSRLLSDRFSAERPKGSFSTLEIQRTEQGDSAMYLCASSPAGTGSYEQYFGPGTRLTVT.

CDR3 nucleotide sequence: TGTGCCAGTAGTTATCTGAACACCGGGGAGCTGTTTTTT. Translating gives CASSYLNTGELFF. The chain uses TRBV19 and TRBJ2-2; D gene uncertain. Trimming cost V 5 bases and J 1 base, with 5 bases left between them. The CDR3 covers 13 residues. The germline V gene has CDR1 LNHDA and CDR2 SQIVND (reference sequence).

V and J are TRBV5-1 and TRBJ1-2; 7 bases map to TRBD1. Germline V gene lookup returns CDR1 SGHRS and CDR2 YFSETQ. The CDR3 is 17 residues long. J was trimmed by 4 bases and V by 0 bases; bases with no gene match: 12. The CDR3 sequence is CASSLEPGGSNLYGYTF. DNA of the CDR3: TGCGCCAGCAGCTTGGAGCCAGGGGGTAGTAATCTCTATGGCTACACCTTC.

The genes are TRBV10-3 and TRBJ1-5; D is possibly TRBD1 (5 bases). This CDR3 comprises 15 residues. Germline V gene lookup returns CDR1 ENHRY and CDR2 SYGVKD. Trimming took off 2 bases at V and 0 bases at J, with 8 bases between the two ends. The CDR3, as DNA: TGTGCCATCAGTGAGACAGGAGATAGCAATCAGCCCCAGCATTTT. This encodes CAISETGDSNQPQHF.

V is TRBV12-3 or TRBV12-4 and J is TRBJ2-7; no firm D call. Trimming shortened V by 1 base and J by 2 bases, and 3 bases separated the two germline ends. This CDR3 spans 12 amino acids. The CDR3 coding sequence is TGTGCCAGCAGTTTAGTCGCCTACGAGCAGTACTTC. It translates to CASSLVAYEQYF.

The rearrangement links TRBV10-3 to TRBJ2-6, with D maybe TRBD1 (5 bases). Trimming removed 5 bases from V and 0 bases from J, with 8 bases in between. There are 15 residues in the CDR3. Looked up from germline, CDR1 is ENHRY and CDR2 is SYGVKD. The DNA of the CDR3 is TGTGCCATCAGTAGGGGCAACTCTGGGGCCAACGTCCTGACTTTC. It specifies CAISRGNSGANVLTF.

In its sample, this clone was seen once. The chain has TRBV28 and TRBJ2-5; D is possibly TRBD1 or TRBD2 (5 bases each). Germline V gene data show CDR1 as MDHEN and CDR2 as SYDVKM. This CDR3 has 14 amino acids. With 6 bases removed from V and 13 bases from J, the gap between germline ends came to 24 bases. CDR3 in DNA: TGTGCCAGCAGCTCCACATGGACGGGGACCCAGCCGTACTTC. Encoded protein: CASSSTWTGTQPYF.

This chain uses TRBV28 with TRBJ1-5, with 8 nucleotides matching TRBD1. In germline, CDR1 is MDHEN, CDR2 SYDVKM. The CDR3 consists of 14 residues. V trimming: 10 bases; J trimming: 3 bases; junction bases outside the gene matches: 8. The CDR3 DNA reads TGTGCCACTCGGGACAGGAGATTCAATCAGCCCCAGCATTTT. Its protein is CATRDRRFNQPQHF.

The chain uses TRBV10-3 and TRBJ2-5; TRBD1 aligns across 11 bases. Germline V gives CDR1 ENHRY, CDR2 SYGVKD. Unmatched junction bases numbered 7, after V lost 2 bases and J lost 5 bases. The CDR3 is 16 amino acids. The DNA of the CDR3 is TGTGCCATCAGTGAGGTCTGGACAGGGGGCGCCGAGACCCAGTACTTC. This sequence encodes CAISEVWTGGAETQYF.

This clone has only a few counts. CDR3 residues: CASSELGDRGREAKNIQYF. Here the CDR3 DNA reads TGCGCCAGCAGTGAGCTCGGGGACAGGGGGCGCGAGGCCAAAAACATTCAGTACTTC. The chain recombines TRBV10-1 with TRBJ2-4, with 12 bases lining up with TRBD1. The J segment lost 1 base and the V segment lost 2 bases, leaving 9 bases of the junction unmatched. The germline V gene encodes CDR1 WNHNN and CDR2 SYGVQD (reference sequence). The CDR3 is 19 amino acids.

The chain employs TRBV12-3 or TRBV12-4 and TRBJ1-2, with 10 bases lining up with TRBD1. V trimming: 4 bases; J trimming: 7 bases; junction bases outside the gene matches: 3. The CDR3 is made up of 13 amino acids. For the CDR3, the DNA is TGTGCCAGCAGTTCGACAGGGGGCTCTGGCTACACCTTC. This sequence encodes CASSSTGGSGYTF.

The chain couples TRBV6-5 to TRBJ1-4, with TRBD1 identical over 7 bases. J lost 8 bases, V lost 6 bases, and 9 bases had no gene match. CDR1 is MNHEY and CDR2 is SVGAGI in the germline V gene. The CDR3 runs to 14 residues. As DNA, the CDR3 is TGTGCCAGCAGCCAAAGGGGGCGCAAGGAAAAACTGTTTTTT. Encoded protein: CASSQRGRKEKLFF.

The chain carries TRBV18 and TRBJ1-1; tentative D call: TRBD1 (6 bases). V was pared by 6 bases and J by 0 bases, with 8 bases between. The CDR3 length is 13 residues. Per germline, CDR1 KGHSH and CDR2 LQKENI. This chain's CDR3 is CASSDSLNTEAFF. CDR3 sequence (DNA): TGTGCCAGCTCGGACAGTTTGAACACTGAAGCTTTCTTT. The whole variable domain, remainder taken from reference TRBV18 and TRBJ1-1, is NAGVMQNPRHLVRRRGQEARLRCSPMKGHSHVYWYRQLPEEGLKFMVYLQKENIIDESGMPKERFSAEFPKEGPSILRIQQVVRGDSAAYFCASSDSLNTEAFFGQGTRLTVV.

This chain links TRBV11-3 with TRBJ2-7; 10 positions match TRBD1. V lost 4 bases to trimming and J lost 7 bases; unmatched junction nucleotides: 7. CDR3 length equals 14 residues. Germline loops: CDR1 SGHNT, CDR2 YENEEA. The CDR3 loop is CASSSRQGAREQYF. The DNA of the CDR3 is TGTGCCAGCAGCTCCCGACAGGGGGCGAGAGAGCAGTACTTC.

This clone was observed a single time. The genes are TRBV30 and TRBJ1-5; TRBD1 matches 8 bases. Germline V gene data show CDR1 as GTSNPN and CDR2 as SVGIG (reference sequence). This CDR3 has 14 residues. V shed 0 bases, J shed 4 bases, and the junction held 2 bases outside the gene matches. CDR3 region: CAWSVGTGNQPQHF. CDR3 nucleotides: TGTGCCTGGAGTGTAGGGACAGGAAATCAGCCCCAGCATTTT.

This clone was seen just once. Here the CDR3 DNA reads TGTGCCAGCAGCGCCCAACAGAGACCCCTCCACTTT. Amino acid sequence: CASSAQQRPLHF. The chain recombines TRBV7-9 with TRBJ1-6; no firm D call. Germline lookup yields CDR1 SEHNR and CDR2 FQNEAQ (reference sequence). There are 12 residues in the CDR3. The V gene lost 5 bases and the J gene lost 12 bases, with 11 bases spanning the gap.

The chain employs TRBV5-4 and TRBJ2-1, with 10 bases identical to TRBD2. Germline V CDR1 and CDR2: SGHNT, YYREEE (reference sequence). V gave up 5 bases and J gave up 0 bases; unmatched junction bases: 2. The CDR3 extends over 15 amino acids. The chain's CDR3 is CASSSGGTSYNEQFF. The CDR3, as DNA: TGTGCCAGCAGTAGCGGGGGGACCTCCTACAATGAGCAGTTCTTC.

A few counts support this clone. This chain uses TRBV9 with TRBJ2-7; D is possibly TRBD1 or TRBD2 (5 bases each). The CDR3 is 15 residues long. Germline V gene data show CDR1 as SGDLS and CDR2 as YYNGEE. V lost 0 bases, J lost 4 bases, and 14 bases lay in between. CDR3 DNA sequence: TGTGCCAGCAGCGTAGAATGGGACCCACCGTACGAGCAGTACTTC. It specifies CASSVEWDPPYEQYF. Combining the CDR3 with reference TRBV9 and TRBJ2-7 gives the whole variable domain DSGVTQTPKHLITATGQRVTLRCSPRSGDLSVYWYQQSLDQGLQFLIQYYNGEERAKGNILERFSAQQFPDLHSELNLSSLELGDSALYFCASSVEWDPPYEQYFGPGTRLTVT.

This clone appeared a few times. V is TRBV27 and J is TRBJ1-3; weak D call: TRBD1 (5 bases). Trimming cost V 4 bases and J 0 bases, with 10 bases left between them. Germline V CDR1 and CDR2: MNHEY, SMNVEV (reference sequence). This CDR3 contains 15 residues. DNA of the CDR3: TGTGCCAGCAGTTCAGGGTCCTTCTCTGGAAACACCATATATTTT. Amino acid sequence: CASSSGSFSGNTIYF.

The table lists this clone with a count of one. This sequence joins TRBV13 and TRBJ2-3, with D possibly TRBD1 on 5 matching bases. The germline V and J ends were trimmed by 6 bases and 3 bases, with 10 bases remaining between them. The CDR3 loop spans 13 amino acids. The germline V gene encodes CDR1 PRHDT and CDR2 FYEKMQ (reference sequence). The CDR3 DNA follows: TGTGCCAGCAGGACACAGGAGACAGATACGCAGTATTTT. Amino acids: CASRTQETDTQYF.

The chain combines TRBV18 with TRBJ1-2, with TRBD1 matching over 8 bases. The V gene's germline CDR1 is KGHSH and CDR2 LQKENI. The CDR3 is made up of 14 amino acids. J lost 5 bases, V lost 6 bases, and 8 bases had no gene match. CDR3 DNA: TGTGCCAGCTCCCCTGACAGGGGAGGATATGGCTACACCTTC. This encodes CASSPDRGGYGYTF.

CDR3 DNA sequence: TGTGCCAGCAGCTTGGCGCAGGTAACAGATCCACCCCTCCACTTT. Translated, it gives CASSLAQVTDPPLHF. This chain connects TRBV5-5 to TRBJ1-6, with D uncertain. The CDR3 length is 15 residues. Germline V gives CDR1 SGHKS, CDR2 YYEKEE (reference sequence). Trimming removed 0 bases at V and 11 bases at J, with 15 bases between.